Sequencing of this T cell receptor (beta chain) was carried out in a study of Tregs in tolerant kidney transplant recipients. Study-level findings and limits: Validation in larger populations is needed because few patients were studied. Tregs expanded with activated donor B cells seemed most donor-specific.

Regarding this clone: The antigen remains undetermined.

Unstimulated regulatory T cells (CD4+CD25+CD127-), CD4+CD25- non-regulatory cells, CD4 and CD8 cells were FACS-sorted from thawed PBMCs. Thawed PBMCs were rested overnight at 37°C with 200 IU/ml IL-2 before regulatory T cell sorting. Measured with immunoSEQ multiplex PCR; TCRdb has only the in-frame clones, and not every one. The sample includes about 73,000 clones, around 93% of them seen just once. Trimming cost V 2 bases and J 5 bases, with 13 bases left between them. The CDR3 is 14 residues long. The germline CDR1 and CDR2 sequences are SGHKS and YYEKEE (reference sequence). The chain couples TRBV5-5 to TRBJ2-5; the D call may be TRBD1 or TRBD2 (5 bases each). The specimen was Tregs from blood, collected before the transplant. This TCR derives from a human donor who received a combined kidney and bone marrow transplant. The CDR3 protein is CASSFTSGTETQYF. CDR3 DNA: TGTGCCAGCAGCTTCACTTCGGGGACCGAGACCCAGTACTTC.